The T cell receptor beta chain described here comes from a study of CD8+ T cells in alopecia areata. Extraction and reverse transcription of RNA yielded cDNA as the sequencing template. Profiling relied on immunoSEQ multiplex PCR, and the TCRdb table lists in-frame clones only, not all of them. The sample records about 200,000 clones, 45% to 75% being singletons. V gave up 5 bases and J gave up 0 bases, with 11 bases separating them. The CDR3 is made up of 14 amino acids. Germline V gene lookup returns CDR1 SEHNR and CDR2 FQNEAQ (reference sequence). Treatment: oral pan-JAK inhibitor, 5-10 mg twice daily.

The J gene is TRBJ2-7, the V gene TRBV7-9; D remains ambiguous. The receptor's source is a human donor with alopecia areata. The material was CD4+ T cells sorted from blood, obtained at week 4, from a patient treated with tofacitinib. The CDR3 region is CASSPRAPSYEQYF. CDR3 bases: TGTGCCAGCAGCCCCCGGGCCCCCTCCTACGAGCAGTACTTC. Together with reference TRBV7-9 and TRBJ2-7, the CDR3 gives the full variable domain: DTGVSQNPRHKITKRGQNVTFRCDPISEHNRLYWYRQTLGQGPEFLTYFQNEAQLEKSRLLSDRFSAERPKGSFSTLEIQRTEQGDSAMYLCASSPRAPSYEQYFGPGTRLTVT.